Given below is one T cell receptor beta chain in context. This sample was included in a study of T cells after yellow fever vaccination. TCRdb fed the 5' RACE reads into MiXCR, producing one record per CDR3 protein. This table holds approximately 300,000 distinct CDR3 sequences, roughly 10% found once. Sequences were derived from CD4+ T cells sorted from PBMCs, sampled 45 days after the yellow fever booster vaccination. The TCR originated in a man between 18 and 35 years old who received the YFV17D yellow fever vaccine.

The CDR3 DNA reads TGTGCCAGCAGTTTTCCGGCATACTACGAAGCTTTCTTT. Encoded protein: CASSFPAYYEAFF. The chain joins TRBV28 to TRBJ1-1; D uncertain. Germline CDR1 reads MDHEN; CDR2 reads SYDVKM. The CDR3 has 13 residues. Trimming took off 3 bases at V and 8 bases at J, with 13 bases between the two ends.